This T cell receptor (beta chain) was captured by sequencing in a study of OX40 agonist ivuxolimab in advanced cancers. The wider study: Partial responses were seen in three patients, one with hepatocellular carcinoma and two with cutaneous melanoma. Whole-study findings and limits: Patients who responded partially at 0.1-3.0 mg/kg showed clonal expansion ranking among the lowest.

Details on this clone: Its specificity is not known.

In germline, CDR1 is LNHNV, CDR2 YYDKDF (reference sequence). The trim removed 0 bases at V and 1 base at J, leaving 11 bases unmatched. The CDR3 consists of 19 residues. TCRdb's table, derived via immunoSEQ multiplex PCR, lists solely in-frame clones and lacks some. The sample lists tens of thousands of clones; about 78% were seen once. This clonotype originated in an adult with an advanced solid tumor such as melanoma, head and neck, liver or kidney cancer. The V and J genes are TRBV15 and TRBJ2-3; 9 nucleotides match TRBD2. The sequences come from CD4+ or CD8+ T cells sorted from blood, collected in a trial of the OX40 agonist ivuxolimab. CDR3 coding DNA: TGTGCCACCAGCAGAGAATTAGCGGGAGTTTATCCTGGCACAGATACGCAGTATTTT. It codes for CATSRELAGVYPGTDTQYF. Combining the CDR3 with reference TRBV15 and TRBJ2-3 gives the whole variable domain DAMVIQNPRYQVTQFGKPVTLSCSQTLNHNVMYWYQQKSSQAPKLLFHYYDKDFNNEADTPDNFQSRRPNTSFCFLDIRSPGLGDTAMYLCATSRELAGVYPGTDTQYFGPGTRLTVL.